What follows are 21 T cell receptor beta chains derived from one specimen sequenced in a study of blood T cell repertoires in COVID-19. The method was immunoSEQ multiplex PCR; TCRdb's version includes in-frame clones alone and lacks a portion of them. The sample carries a few hundred thousand clones, roughly 86% recorded once. The sample taken for sequencing was PBMCs or T cells enriched from blood (not recorded which). The receptors were gathered from a woman aged 55-75 years who had recovered from COVID-19.

This clone came up once. The chain combines TRBV18 with TRBJ2-5; TRBD2 might be the D (5 bases). CDR3 length equals 17 residues. Germline V gene lookup returns CDR1 KGHSH and CDR2 LQKENI. V lost 4 bases and J lost 2, with 20 bases in between. CDR3 bases: TGTGCCAGCTCACTACGGACTCCGCAACCCCCACAAGAGACCCAGTACTTC. This sequence encodes CASSLRTPQPPQETQYF.

V and J are TRBV10-3 and TRBJ2-1, with TRBD1 identical over 8 bases. Germline CDR1 is ENHRY and CDR2 is SYGVKD. Unmatched junction bases numbered 3, after V lost 4 bases and J lost 4 bases. The CDR3 covers 14 residues. The chain's CDR3 is CAISGDRGYNEQFF. The CDR3 DNA reads as TGTGCCATCAGTGGAGACAGGGGATACAATGAGCAGTTCTTC.

This clone was detected only once. CDR3 loop: CASSPGGFQSGNTIYF. Here the CDR3 DNA reads TGTGCCAGCAGTCCAGGGGGGTTCCAGTCCGGAAACACCATATATTTT. The chain uses TRBV7-3 and TRBJ1-3, with TRBD1 matching over 7 bases. Germline CDR1 reads SGHTA; CDR2 reads FQGTGA. This CDR3 is built from 16 residues. With V trimmed by 6 bases and J by 4 bases, 12 bases remained unmatched.

V usage is TRBV10-3 and J usage is TRBJ1-2; D is unclear. The V end lost 6 bases, the J end lost 4 bases, and 15 bases lay between the germline ends. From germline, CDR1 is ENHRY and CDR2 SYGVKD. This CDR3 spans 14 amino acids. CDR3 sequence (DNA): TGTGCCATCAGGGGAGTGGGATCGATCTATGGCTACACCTTC. Residues: CAIRGVGSIYGYTF.

The chain recombines TRBV7-8 with TRBJ1-2; the D gene is possibly TRBD1 (5 bases). This CDR3 is built from 15 residues. From germline, CDR1 is SGHVS and CDR2 FQNEAQ. Trimming stripped 5 bases from V and 3 bases from J, with 16 bases between. As DNA, the CDR3 is TGTGCCAGCAGCGCTCAGGGATCCGGCGACTATGGCTACACCTTC. This encodes CASSAQGSGDYGYTF.

DNA of the CDR3: TGTGCCAGCAGCTTACCCCCGGGCCCCTCGAGGGGGGAGACCCAGTACTTC. Its translation is CASSLPPGPSRGETQYF. The gene calls are TRBV11-2 and TRBJ2-5; a possible D gene is TRBD1 (6 bases). CDR3 length: 17 amino acids. The germline CDR1 and CDR2 sequences are SGHAT and FQNNGV. Trimming left V 2 bases short and J 5 bases short, with 21 bases between.

The rearrangement uses TRBV7-9 and TRBJ2-4; a weak D match, TRBD1 (7 bases). Germline V gene data show CDR1 as SEHNR and CDR2 as FQNEAQ (reference sequence). The CDR3 spans 14 residues. V shed 0 bases and J shed 7 bases, with 10 bases lying between them. The CDR3 nucleotides are TGTGCCAGCAGCTTAGCACAGGGGAGGAACATTCAGTACTTC. Translated: CASSLAQGRNIQYF.

This clone was counted only a few times. The rearrangement links TRBV19 to TRBJ2-7; 13 bases agree with TRBD2. The CDR3 consists of 19 residues. CDR1 and CDR2 from the germline V gene are LNHDA and SQIVND (reference sequence). V shed 5 bases and J 6 bases; nucleotides not matched to a gene: 19. Written as DNA, the CDR3 is TGTGCCAGTAGTCCGGGGACAGGACTAGCGGGAGTACGGCCACGCGAGCAGTACTTC. Translation gives CASSPGTGLAGVRPREQYF. Looking up the rest from reference TRBV19 and TRBJ2-7 gives the full variable domain: DGGITQSPKYLFRKEGQNVTLSCEQNLNHDAMYWYRQDPGQGLRLIYYSQIVNDFQKGDIAEGYSVSREKKESFPLTVTSAQKNPTAFYLCASSPGTGLAGVRPREQYFGPGTRLTVT.

The rearrangement joins TRBV7-9 to TRBJ2-1; TRBD2 matches at 13 bases. The germline V gene encodes CDR1 SEHNR and CDR2 FQNEAQ (reference sequence). V shed 5 bases, J shed 6 bases, and the junction held 7 bases outside the gene matches. CDR3 size: 16 residues. The CDR3 DNA reads as TGTGCCAGCAGCCCACTGGGACTAGCGGGGCTCAATGAGCAGTTCTTC. Its translation: CASSPLGLAGLNEQFF.

This clone appeared many times. This same CDR3 is encoded by further DNA sequences in the sample. For the CDR3, the DNA is TGCGCCAGCAGCTTGTCAGGGGGTGGCACAGATACGCAGTATTTT. Translation: CASSLSGGGTDTQYF. V usage is TRBV5-1 and J usage is TRBJ2-3, with 7 bases fitting TRBD1. Germline assignment: CDR1 SGHRS and CDR2 YFSETQ. The CDR3 is 15 residues long. V was clipped by 1 base and J by 1 base; unmatched bases: 3. Together with reference TRBV5-1 and TRBJ2-3, the CDR3 gives the full variable domain: KAGVTQTPRYLIKTRGQQVTLSCSPISGHRSVSWYQQTPGQGLQFLFEYFSETQRNKGNFPGRFSGRQFSNSRSEMNVSTLELGDSALYLCASSLSGGGTDTQYFGPGTRLTVL.

In this sample, this clone turned up a few times. As the CDR3 is not closed by the conserved phenylalanine or tryptophan, this likely results from a read error. Because the CDR3's place on the DNA is in doubt, the DNA is left out and the CDR3 is given as listed by TCRdb. The chain recombines TRBV11-3 with TRBJ2-7; whether TRBD2, the table's D call, matches the DNA was not checked. The CDR3 spans 12 amino acids, including both terminal residues. CDR1 SGHNT and CDR2 YENEEA come from the germline V gene. The CDR3 sequence: CASSRGGLAGTL.

This rearrangement joins TRBV6-5 to TRBJ1-5; TRBD1 matches 7 bases. This CDR3 contains 15 residues. In germline, CDR1 is MNHEY, CDR2 SVGAGI. With 6 bases clipped from V and 0 bases from J, the junction kept 5 bases outside the gene matches. In DNA form, the CDR3 reads TGTGCCAGCAGCAAAAGGGGGCCTAGCAATCAGCCCCAGCATTTT. It is translated as CASSKRGPSNQPQHF.

The chain employs TRBV30 and TRBJ2-3; 8 nucleotides align to TRBD2. This CDR3 is built from 15 residues. The ends lost 1 base at V and 2 bases at J; junction bases unmatched: 5. CDR1 GTSNPN and CDR2 SVGIG come from the germline V gene (reference sequence). The CDR3 sequence is CAWSGAGGYTDTQYF. The CDR3 DNA is TGTGCCTGGAGTGGGGCGGGGGGTTACACAGATACGCAGTATTTT. The full variable domain, its missing parts supplied by reference TRBV30 and TRBJ2-3, is SQTIHQWPATLVQPVGSPLSLECTVEGTSNPNLYWYRQAAGRGLQLLFYSVGIGQISSEVPQNLSASRPQDRQFILSSKKLLLSDSGFYLCAWSGAGGYTDTQYFGPGTRLTVL.

The gene calls are TRBV5-1 and TRBJ2-3; 10 bases line up with TRBD1. The CDR3 has 17 amino acids. The germline CDR1 and CDR2 sequences are SGHRS and YFSETQ. V shed 1 base, J shed 4 bases, and the junction held 9 bases outside the gene matches. This CDR3 reads CASSLSETGGMADTQYF. CDR3 in DNA: TGCGCCAGCAGCTTGTCCGAGACAGGGGGCATGGCAGATACGCAGTATTTT.

This chain joins TRBV12-3 or TRBV12-4 and TRBJ1-3; D is unclear. CDR3 size: 13 residues. Trimming cost V 2 bases and J 9 bases, with 11 bases left between them. CDR3 DNA: TGTGCCAGCAGTTTACGGCGGCGGAGCACCATATATTTT. It yields the protein CASSLRRRSTIYF.

The rearrangement joins TRBV12-2 to TRBJ2-3; whether TRBD2, the table's D call, matches the DNA was not checked. TRBV12-2 is a documented pseudogene. This CDR3 spans 16 amino acids. The CDR3 loop reads CASRLAERSPTDTQYF. CDR3 DNA: TGTGCAAGTCGCTTAGCCGAGCGGAGTCCCACAGATACGCAGTATTTT.

The chain employs TRBV6-1 and TRBJ1-5, with 10 bases aligning to TRBD1. The ends lost 4 bases at V and 5 bases at J; junction bases unmatched: 11. CDR1 MNHNS and CDR2 SASEGT come from the germline V gene. The CDR3 length is 17 residues. CDR3 bases: TGTGCCAGCAGTGCCAGGAAAGGGACAGGGGAAGATCAGCCCCAGCATTTT. It yields the protein CASSARKGTGEDQPQHF.

The rearrangement joins TRBV5-4 to TRBJ2-7, with TRBD1 matching 10 bases. CDR1 SGHNT and CDR2 YYREEE come from the germline V gene (reference sequence). Trimming at V came to 4 bases and at J to 7 bases, leaving 8 bases not matched to a gene. This CDR3 region has 14 residues. The CDR3 DNA sequence: TGTGCCAGCAGCCCAGGACAGGGGGATCGGGAGCAGTACTTC. It yields the protein CASSPGQGDREQYF. The full variable domain, its missing parts supplied by reference TRBV5-4 and TRBJ2-7, is ETGVTQSPTHLIKTRGQQVTLRCSSQSGHNTVSWYQQALGQGPQFIFQYYREEENGRGNFPPRFSGLQFPNYSSELNVNALELDDSALYLCASSPGQGDREQYFGPGTRLTVT.

The chain is built from TRBV6-5 and TRBJ2-7; D is unresolved. V lost 8 bases, J lost 0 bases, and 11 bases lay in between. There are 13 residues in the CDR3. CDR1 is MNHEY, CDR2 SVGAGI, per germline. CDR3 DNA sequence: TGTGCCAGCGCTCAGCAGGACTCCTACGAGCAGTACTTC. Residues: CASAQQDSYEQYF.

The gene calls are TRBV19 and TRBJ2-7; tentative D call: TRBD1 (6 bases). With 5 bases removed from V and 7 bases from J, the gap between germline ends came to 15 bases. In germline, CDR1 is LNHDA, CDR2 SQIVND (reference sequence). The length of the CDR3 is 13 residues. CDR3 protein: CASSPGTLQEQYF. CDR3 bases: TGTGCCAGTAGTCCCGGGACATTACAGGAGCAGTACTTC.

This chain's CDR3 is CASSPVRDGYTF. The CDR3 DNA reads TGTGCCAGCAGTCCAGTCAGGGATGGCTACACCTTC. The chain carries TRBV7-9 and TRBJ1-2; the D gene is possibly TRBD1 (5 bases). The V end lost 6 bases, the J end lost 6 bases, and 11 bases lay between the germline ends. The CDR3 consists of 12 residues. Germline V lookup: CDR1 SEHNR, CDR2 FQNEAQ (reference sequence).